This T cell receptor beta chain was captured by sequencing in a study of T cell repertoires in cytomegalovirus infection. This clonotype has ten or more counts. What it binds is unknown. A single record per CDR3 protein comes from TCRdb applying MiXCR to the reads. The top ten hold over 11% of the sample, which has roughly 300,000 distinct CDR3 sequences, about a quarter seen once. The CDR3 loop spans 19 amino acids. Germline V lookup: CDR1 SGHTA, CDR2 FQGNSA. J lost 1 base, V lost 3 bases, and 14 bases had no gene match. Study observations and caveats: There were carriers of CMV plus the relevant HLA, and cumulative public TCR beta family frequency identified them. What dominated the ex vivo response were HLA-C-restricted CMV-specific TCR beta clonotypes.

Sequenced: PBMCs. V is TRBV7-2 and J is TRBJ2-3; 9 bases fit TRBD2. The clonotype was recovered from a human donor in good health (CMV status not recorded). Some clones in this sample may be carry-over from other donors' samples. The CDR3 DNA reads TGTGCCAGCAGCTTTCGACTAGCGGCCCACGGAGGTGGCACAGATACGCAGTATTTT. Translation gives CASSFRLAAHGGGTDTQYF.